These 30 T cell receptor beta chains originate from one sample sequenced in a study of CXCR3-negative and CXCR3-positive naive CD8 T cells. The TRB cDNA libraries were prepared by 5' RACE with UMI labels. No DNA is given; TCRdb re-called the 5' RACE reads and lists each CDR3 protein once. The clone table shows 8,000 or so distinct CDR3 sequences, with the ten largest holding 1.5% to 2%. The sample consisted of naive CXCR3- CD8+ T cells from blood. The sample's subset: CD45RO-CCR7+CD27+CD95- naive CD8+ T cells lacking CXCR3 (TNR3-). All receptors come from a human donor in good health. Some clones in this sample may be carry-over from other donors' samples.

V gene TRBV28 combines with J gene TRBJ2-3; TCRdb calls TRBD2, which cannot be checked without DNA. The CDR3 has 17 amino acids. The germline gives CDR1 MDHEN, CDR2 SYDVKM. The CDR3 loop is CASSFVGLAGNTDTQYF.

The chain couples TRBV7-9 to TRBJ2-7; with no DNA, the TCRdb D assignment of TRBD1 cannot be verified. The CDR3 has 15 amino acids. Per germline, CDR1 SEHNR and CDR2 FQNEAQ (reference sequence). The CDR3 here is CASSLSRDPSYEQYF.

This clonotype ranks as medium-sized in terms of frequency. V is TRBV7-9 and J is TRBJ2-2. CDR1 is SEHNR, CDR2 FQNEAQ, per germline (reference sequence). The CDR3 consists of 15 residues. The CDR3 sequence is CASRSLDPNTGELFF.

The CDR3 loop reads CASSHEGWSYEQYF. The chain recombines TRBV3-1 with TRBJ2-7. This CDR3 contains 14 residues. CDR1 LGHDT and CDR2 YNNKEL come from the germline V gene (reference sequence).

The chain couples TRBV20-1 to TRBJ2-7; the D call from TCRdb, TRBD1, cannot be confirmed without DNA. Germline loops: CDR1 DFQATT, CDR2 SNEGSKA (reference sequence). This CDR3 has 13 residues. Here the CDR3 reads CSARRQGSYEQYF.

The V gene is TRBV5-6, the J gene TRBJ1-2; TCRdb calls TRBD1, which cannot be checked without DNA. The CDR3 length is 12 residues. Germline V CDR1 and CDR2: SGHDT, YYEEEE. The CDR3 region is CASGQGTNGYTF.

The chain has TRBV29-1 and TRBJ2-1; TCRdb picks TRBD1, but there is no DNA to check that call. This CDR3 is 17 amino acids long. The V gene's germline CDR1 is SQVTM and CDR2 ANQGSEA. This CDR3 reads CSAYPPPRDRVGDEQFF.

By frequency, this clonotype is medium-sized. The genes are TRBV3-1 and TRBJ2-2; TCRdb names TRBD1, which stays unverified in the absence of DNA. Germline-derived CDR1 and CDR2 are LGHDT and YNNKEL (reference sequence). The CDR3 contains 16 residues. CDR3 amino acids: CASSHPGQGEAGELFF. Combining the CDR3 with reference TRBV3-1 and TRBJ2-2 gives the whole variable domain DTAVSQTPKYLVTQMGNDKSIKCEQNLGHDTMYWYKQDSKKFLKIMFSYNNKELIINETVPNRFSPKSPDKAHLNLHINSLELGDSAVYFCASSHPGQGEAGELFFGEGSRLTVL.

Judged by frequency, this clonotype is medium-sized (0.01 to 0.1%). This rearrangement joins TRBV14 to TRBJ2-5; TCRdb's D call of TRBD1 is untestable without DNA. The CDR3 has 19 amino acids. Germline V gives CDR1 SGHDN, CDR2 FVKESK. CDR3 residues: CASSQFTGTGATYQETQYF.

By frequency, this clonotype registers medium-sized. This sequence joins TRBV7-2 and TRBJ2-1; TCRdb indicates TRBD2, and absent DNA this call remains unverified. CDR1 is SGHTA, CDR2 FQGNSA, per germline. There are 16 residues in the CDR3. The chain's CDR3 is CASSLRLAGPYNEQFF.

The chain couples TRBV19 to TRBJ1-1; TCRdb reports TRBD1, a call that lacks DNA to check it against. There are 14 residues in the CDR3. The germline gives CDR1 LNHDA, CDR2 SQIVND (reference sequence). The CDR3 spells CASSIRTGGTEAFF.

The chain carries TRBV21-1 and TRBJ2-7. TRBV21-1 is flagged as a pseudogene. CDR3 length: 11 residues. The CDR3 sequence: CASSKGYEQYF.

The rearrangement joins TRBV7-9 to TRBJ2-1; no DNA is available, so the TRBD2 call from TCRdb remains unchecked. Germline-derived CDR1 and CDR2 are SEHNR and FQNEAQ (reference sequence). CDR3 size: 15 residues. The CDR3 here is CASSWGLAGYNEQFF.

Judged by frequency, this clonotype is medium-sized. V and J are TRBV29-1 and TRBJ1-5; TCRdb picks TRBD1, but there is no DNA to check that call. The CDR3 extends over 14 amino acids. Germline lookup yields CDR1 SQVTM and CDR2 ANQGSEA. CDR3 sequence reads: CSVEDRDSNQPQHF.

The chain recombines TRBV27 with TRBJ2-7; checking the TCRdb D call of TRBD1 is not possible without DNA. Germline V gives CDR1 MNHEY, CDR2 SMNVEV (reference sequence). CDR3 length: 14 amino acids. The CDR3 sequence is CASSSGTDGYEQYF.

This clonotype shows up as medium-sized by frequency. The chain employs TRBV7-9 and TRBJ2-3; the TCRdb call, TRBD2, lacks DNA for checking. Per germline, CDR1 SEHNR and CDR2 FQNEAQ (reference sequence). This CDR3 has 13 amino acids. The CDR3 sequence: CAHSGTSTDTQYF.

Frequency places this clonotype as medium-sized (0.01 to 0.1%). V and J are TRBV20-1 and TRBJ1-1; lacking DNA, the TRBD1 call made by TCRdb goes unchecked. The length of the CDR3 is 12 residues. Germline V lookup: CDR1 DFQATT, CDR2 SNEGSKA (reference sequence). The CDR3: CSATDRDTEAFF.

This chain links TRBV29-1 with TRBJ2-2; TCRdb proposes TRBD1, but this gene call is untestable without DNA. Germline CDR1 reads SQVTM; CDR2 reads ANQGSEA. The CDR3 sequence is 14 residues long. CDR3 protein: CSVRRTGSPGELFF.

The V call is TRBV28, the J call TRBJ2-5; no DNA is available, so the TRBD1 call from TCRdb remains unchecked. From germline, CDR1 is MDHEN and CDR2 SYDVKM. The CDR3 totals 14 residues. The CDR3 sequence is CASSPGQGRETQYF. The variable domain in full, with the rest retrieved from reference TRBV28 and TRBJ2-5, is DVKVTQSSRYLVKRTGEKVFLECVQDMDHENMFWYRQDPGLGLRLIYFSYDVKMKEKGDIPEGYSVSREKKERFSLILESASTNQTSMYLCASSPGQGRETQYFGPGTRLLVL.

This chain connects TRBV11-2 to TRBJ2-7. CDR1 and CDR2 (germline): SGHAT, FQNNGV. CDR3 size: 14 residues. The chain's CDR3 is CASSSQRGSYEQYF.

The chain uses TRBV11-2 and TRBJ2-7; the TRBD1 assignment by TCRdb is unverifiable without DNA. The V gene's germline CDR1 is SGHAT and CDR2 FQNNGV. This CDR3 spans 15 amino acids. The CDR3 spells CASTSRDRGFYEQYF. The full variable domain, rest sourced from reference TRBV11-2 and TRBJ2-7, is EAGVAQSPRYKIIEKRQSVAFWCNPISGHATLYWYQQILGQGPKLLIQFQNNGVVDDSQLPKDRFSAERLKGVDSTLKIQPAKLEDSAVYLCASTSRDRGFYEQYFGPGTRLTVT.

The J gene is TRBJ2-1, the V gene TRBV9; TCRdb names TRBD1, which stays unverified in the absence of DNA. The CDR3 sequence is 16 residues long. Germline-derived CDR1 and CDR2 are SGDLS and YYNGEE. This chain's CDR3 is CASSPRRDRGYNEQFF. The full variable domain, in which reference TRBV9 and TRBJ2-1 provide the parts outside the CDR3, is DSGVTQTPKHLITATGQRVTLRCSPRSGDLSVYWYQQSLDQGLQFLIQYYNGEERAKGNILERFSAQQFPDLHSELNLSSLELGDSALYFCASSPRRDRGYNEQFFGPGTRLTVL.

This clonotype is medium-sized (0.01 to 0.1%) by frequency. The rearrangement uses TRBV29-1 and TRBJ2-7; TCRdb calls TRBD1, which cannot be checked without DNA. The V gene's germline CDR1 is SQVTM and CDR2 ANQGSEA. This CDR3 has 13 residues. CDR3 sequence: CSVVLGTGGEQYF.

The chain carries TRBV29-1 and TRBJ2-7; TCRdb designates TRBD1, a call that cannot be tested without DNA. The CDR3 runs 13 residues. Germline V lookup: CDR1 SQVTM, CDR2 ANQGSEA. CDR3 amino acids: CSVVNRGTYEQYF.

This clonotype is labeled medium-sized based on frequency. J is TRBJ2-5 and V is TRBV6-6; the TRBD1 assignment by TCRdb is unverifiable without DNA. There are 14 residues in the CDR3. CDR1 MNHNY and CDR2 SVGAGI come from the germline V gene (reference sequence). CDR3 residues: CASSLRDRGETQYF.

Its frequency marks this clonotype as medium-sized. The J gene is TRBJ1-3, the V gene TRBV25-1; no DNA is available, so the TRBD1 call from TCRdb remains unchecked. Germline assignment: CDR1 MGHDK and CDR2 SYGVNS. The CDR3 runs 15 residues. CDR3 region: CASSEWGRIGNTIYF. The full variable domain, completed using reference TRBV25-1 and TRBJ1-3, is EADIYQTPRYLVIGTGKKITLECSQTMGHDKMYWYQQDPGMELHLIHYSYGVNSTEKGDLSSESTVSRIRTEHFPLTLESARPSHTSQYLCASSEWGRIGNTIYFGEGSWLTVV.

Measured by frequency, this clonotype is medium-sized. This chain joins TRBV5-1 and TRBJ2-1; TCRdb designates TRBD1, a call that cannot be tested without DNA. The CDR3 covers 14 residues. Germline values: CDR1 SGHRS, CDR2 YFSETQ. Here the CDR3 reads CASSSTGLDNEQFF.

In terms of frequency, this clonotype is large (0.1 to 1%). V usage is TRBV27 and J usage is TRBJ1-6. CDR1 is MNHEY, CDR2 SMNVEV, per germline (reference sequence). The CDR3 has 23 amino acids. The CDR3 sequence: CASRTDIAGTDNPGITDNSPLHF.

The chain uses TRBV20-1 and TRBJ2-1; TCRdb designates TRBD2, a call that cannot be tested without DNA. The CDR3 is 15 residues long. Looked up from germline, CDR1 is DFQATT and CDR2 is SNEGSKA (reference sequence). CDR3 region: CSACGLAGVRYEQFF.

The chain joins TRBV19 to TRBJ2-6; TCRdb lists TRBD1, though no DNA is available to test this call. Germline assignment: CDR1 LNHDA and CDR2 SQIVND (reference sequence). The CDR3 covers 18 residues. The CDR3 reads CASSIGTGTYSGANVLTF.